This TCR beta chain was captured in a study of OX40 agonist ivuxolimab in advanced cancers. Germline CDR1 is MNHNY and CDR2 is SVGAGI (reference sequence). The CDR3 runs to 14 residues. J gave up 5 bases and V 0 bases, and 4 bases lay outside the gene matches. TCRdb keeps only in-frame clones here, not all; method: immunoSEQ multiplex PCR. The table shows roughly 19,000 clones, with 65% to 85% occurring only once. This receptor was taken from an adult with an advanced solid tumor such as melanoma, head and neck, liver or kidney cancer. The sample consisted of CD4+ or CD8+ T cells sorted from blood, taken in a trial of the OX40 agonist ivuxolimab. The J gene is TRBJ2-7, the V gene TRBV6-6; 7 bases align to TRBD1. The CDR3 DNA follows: TGTGCCAGCAGTTACTCGGGGACAGAAGACGAGCAGTACTTC. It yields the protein CASSYSGTEDEQYF.